The rows below give T cell receptor beta chains drawn from one sample of a study of blood T cell repertoires in COVID-19. Clones were sequenced by immunoSEQ multiplex PCR, and TCRdb holds only the in-frame ones, with some missing. The table lists about 170,000 clones, roughly 90% of them singletons, with around 0.53% in the top ten. Sequenced: peripheral blood. The receptors here all came from a man aged 45 to 65 with acute or convalescent COVID-19. CDR3s include the opening cysteine and the closing phenylalanine or tryptophan. A D gene is named only where the DNA matches it firmly. Size tells how often a clone was seen (once, few, many) or the class of an expanded clone, and some rows leave it out.

d_gene	v_gene	j_gene	abundance	CDR3nt	CDR3aa
.	TRBV30	TRBJ1-1	once	TGTGCCTGGAGCAGGGTCGACACTGAAGCTTTCTTT	CAWSRVDTEAFF
.	TRBV6-6	TRBJ1-1	.	TGTGCCAGCAGTCAGCGACAGGCCTTTGGGGGCACTGAAGCTTTCTTT	CASSQRQAFGGTEAFF
.	TRBV28	TRBJ2-5	.	TGTGCCAGCAGTTTGGACAGCCCTCAAGAGACCCAGTACTTC	CASSLDSPQETQYF
.	TRBV24-1	TRBJ2-7	.	TGTGCCACCAGTGAGGCGGGGTTCGAGCAGTACTTC	CATSEAGFEQYF
TRBD1	TRBV7-9	TRBJ2-1	once	TGTGCCAGCAGCCCAAGGGTAGACAGGGAAGGCTACAATGAGCAGTTCTTC	CASSPRVDREGYNEQFF
.	TRBV4-3	TRBJ1-3	.	TGCGCCAGCAGCCAAGTGGGGCTTGGAAACACCATATATTTT	CASSQVGLGNTIYF
.	TRBV2	TRBJ1-6	.	TGTGCCAGCAATCCGGGGATTACTGATTCACCCCTCCACTTT	CASNPGITDSPLHF
.	TRBV4-3	TRBJ2-3	.	TGCGCCAGCAGCCAAGCGGGGGGCAGAGATACGCAGTATTTT	CASSQAGGRDTQYF
.	TRBV9	TRBJ2-3	.	TGTGCCAGCAGCGTAGACTACGGAGATACGCAGTATTTT	CASSVDYGDTQYF
.	TRBV11-3	TRBJ2-3	.	TGTGCCAGCAGCTTGTTAGGGGACACAGATACGCAGTATTTT	CASSLLGDTDTQYF
TRBD1	TRBV28	TRBJ2-2	.	TGTGCCAGCAGAAAACGGACAGGGGCTACCGGGGAGCTGTTTTTT	CASRKRTGATGELFF
TRBD2	TRBV19	TRBJ2-2	.	TGTGCCAGTAGTCTGAGCGGGAGAGTCACCGGGGAGCTGTTTTTT	CASSLSGRVTGELFF
.	TRBV11-2	TRBJ2-3	.	TGTGCCAGCAGCTTACGCGGGACTAGCACAGATACGCAGTATTTT	CASSLRGTSTDTQYF
.	TRBV6-5	TRBJ2-2	.	TGTGCCACCAGGAAGGGGGAGGGTGGGCTGTTTTTT	CATRKGEGGLFF
.	TRBV9	TRBJ2-5	.	TGTGCCAGCAGCGTCGGGGGTCAAGAGACCCAGTACTTC	CASSVGGQETQYF
TRBD1	TRBV18	TRBJ1-1	.	TGTGCCAGCTCACCCAACGGACAGGGTGGTGGAGGATCGTCTGAAGCTTTCTTT	CASSPNGQGGGGSSEAFF
.	TRBV7-9	TRBJ1-4	.	TGTGCCAGCAGCTTAGGGACTGGGGCAACTAATGAAAAACTGTTTTTT	CASSLGTGATNEKLFF
.	TRBV7-2	TRBJ1-4	.	TGTGCCAGCAGCTTAGTGAGTGCAACTAATGAAAAACTGTTTTTT	CASSLVSATNEKLFF
.	TRBV11-2	TRBJ1-5	once	TGTGCCAGCAGCTTAGGGGTGGGGAGAAGGAGCAATCAGCCCCAGCATTTT	CASSLGVGRRSNQPQHF
TRBD2	TRBV7-3	TRBJ2-5	.	TGTGCCAGCAGCTTGGGACTAGCGGGGGAAGGGGAGACCCAGTACTTC	CASSLGLAGEGETQYF
.	TRBV7-8	TRBJ1-5	.	TGTGCCAGCAGCTTATCGGGGGGAGGTAATCAGCCCCAGCATTTT	CASSLSGGGNQPQHF
TRBD1	TRBV5-1	TRBJ2-3	.	TGCGCCAGCAGCCGGGACAGGCCCACAGATACGCAGTATTTT	CASSRDRPTDTQYF
.	TRBV18	TRBJ1-2	.	TGTGCCAGCTCACCAGTCGAGGCTAGTGGCTACACCTTC	CASSPVEASGYTF
.	TRBV30	TRBJ1-5	.	TGTGCCTGGAGTGACGGGGTCAATGGGCAGCCCCAGCATTTT	CAWSDGVNGQPQHF
.	TRBV3-1/TRBV3-2	TRBJ1-3	.	TGTGCCAGCAGCCAAGATCTTAACTCCCGTGGAAACACCATATATTTT	CASSQDLNSRGNTIYF
TRBD2	TRBV10-2	TRBJ2-7	.	TGCGCCAGCGGGATTAGCGGGAGGCATTCCTACGAGCAGTACTTC	CASGISGRHSYEQYF
.	TRBV18	TRBJ2-1	.	TGTGCCAGCTCACCAGTCAGCAATGAGCAGTTCTTC	CASSPVSNEQFF
TRBD1	TRBV24-1	TRBJ2-5	.	TGTGCCACCAGCAGGGGGCGCGGGGAGACCCAGTACTTC	CATSRGRGETQYF
TRBD1	TRBV10-3	TRBJ1-4	.	TGTGCCATCAGACCCGGGACAGAGGTTGAAAAACTGTTTTTT	CAIRPGTEVEKLFF
TRBD2	TRBV5-1	TRBJ2-7	.	TGCGCCAGCAGCTCTACTAGCGGGAGTAGGGTCACCTACGAGCAGTACTTC	CASSSTSGSRVTYEQYF
TRBD1	TRBV18	TRBJ1-1	.	TGTGCCAGCTCACTCCTGACAGGGGGGACTGAAGCTTTCTTT	CASSLLTGGTEAFF
.	TRBV2	TRBJ1-5	.	TGTGCCAGCAGCGAACACGGGGATCAGCCCCAGCATTTT	CASSEHGDQPQHF
TRBD2	TRBV7-9	TRBJ2-7	.	TGTGCCAGCAGCCCTGTATTAGCGGGAGTCAATTACGAGCAGTACTTC	CASSPVLAGVNYEQYF
TRBD2	TRBV25-1	TRBJ2-7	.	TGTGCCGTAAAACGGGAGGGCTCCTACGAGCAGTACTTC	CAVKREGSYEQYF
TRBD1	TRBV28	TRBJ1-5	.	TGTGCCAGCAGTCCACGTCCCGGGACAGGGGACGGGTACAATCAGCCCCAGCATTTT	CASSPRPGTGDGYNQPQHF
TRBD2	TRBV5-4	TRBJ2-5	.	TGTGCCAGCAGCTCCTTTGGCCTAGCGGGGATGGGGCAAGAGACCCAGTACTTC	CASSSFGLAGMGQETQYF
.	TRBV27	TRBJ2-3	.	TGTGCCAGCAGGGGGCCAGGGGATACGCAGTATTTT	CASRGPGDTQYF
TRBD2	TRBV7-2	TRBJ2-5	.	TGTGCCAGCAGTCCAGGACTAGCGGGAGTAGAGACCCAGTACTTC	CASSPGLAGVETQYF
.	TRBV21-1	TRBJ1-4	.	TGTGCCAGCAGCAGGGACAGGGTAGTCGAAAAACTGTTTTTT	CASSRDRVVEKLFF
TRBD1	TRBV7-3	TRBJ2-5	once	TGTGCCAGCAGTGACAGGGGCTCACAAGAGACCCAGTACTTC	CASSDRGSQETQYF
.	TRBV6-2/TRBV6-3	TRBJ2-7	.	TGTGCCAGCAGTTACCGCCTGGACAGTTTTTACGAGCAGTACTTC	CASSYRLDSFYEQYF
TRBD1	TRBV10-3	TRBJ1-1	.	TGTGCCATCACCCCGGGACAGGGGAACACTGAAGCTTTCTTT	CAITPGQGNTEAFF
.	TRBV9	TRBJ1-1	.	TGTGCCAGCAGCGTTCTTGGGGGGGCGAACACTGAAGCTTTCTTT	CASSVLGGANTEAFF
.	TRBV30	TRBJ1-1	.	TGTGCCTGGAGTCCCGACTCGAACACTGAAGCTTTCTTT	CAWSPDSNTEAFF
TRBD1	TRBV5-4	TRBJ2-2	few	TGTGCCCTCCGACAGGGGAACACCGGGGAGCTGTTTTTT	CALRQGNTGELFF
TRBD1	TRBV7-2	TRBJ1-1	.	TGTGCCAGCAGACTAAAGGGGGCACGCACTGAAGCTTTCTTT	CASRLKGARTEAFF
TRBD1	TRBV7-8	TRBJ1-2	.	TGTGCCAGCAGCTTACGCGACAGGGGGCGTCTGGACTATGGCTACACCTTC	CASSLRDRGRLDYGYTF
.	TRBV6-5	TRBJ1-1	once	TGTGCCAGCAGTTACTCGACCCAGGGGAACACTGAAGCTTTCTTT	CASSYSTQGNTEAFF
.	TRBV28	TRBJ1-6	once	TGTGCCAGCACTCCAGGCCGGGGTAGGTCACCCCTCCACTTT	CASTPGRGRSPLHF
TRBD1	TRBV7-9	TRBJ2-5	.	TGTGCCAGCAGCCAACGGTCCGGGACAGGGGTTGAGACCCAGTACTTC	CASSQRSGTGVETQYF
TRBD2	TRBV2	TRBJ2-2	.	TGTGCCAGCAGTGTTGAGCGGGGGGGCCGATACACCGGGGAGCTGTTTTTT	CASSVERGGRYTGELFF
TRBD1	TRBV3-1/TRBV3-2	TRBJ1-3	.	TGTGCCAGCAGCCAGGCCGGGACAGGGGCTGGAAACACCATATATTTT	CASSQAGTGAGNTIYF
.	TRBV28	TRBJ1-5	.	TGTGCCAGCCGTCGCGGCGGTCCCAGCAATCAGCCCCAGCATTTT	CASRRGGPSNQPQHF